This entry concerns a single T cell receptor (beta chain). Healthy Caucasian individuals from Russia aged about 6 to 90 were enrolled as donors. CDR1 is MNHNS and CDR2 is SASEGT in the germline V gene. Trimming stripped 2 bases from V and 7 bases from J, with 11 bases between. CDR3 size: 13 residues. The data belong to a study of blood T cells in healthy people across ages. A J-beta primer mix and a sample-barcoded 5' primer were used in a second PCR of about 7 to 12 cycles. A tag from a template-switch adaptor with 12 random nucleotides marked each cDNA molecule. TCRdb independently ran MiXCR on the 5' RACE reads; one entry per CDR3 protein. The sample has approximately 1,700,000 distinct CDR3 sequences, roughly two fifths seen once.

Input material: blood. The rearrangement uses TRBV6-1 and TRBJ1-2; D unresolved. This receptor was obtained from a human donor in good health. The CDR3 here is CASSESWDRGYTF. Here the CDR3 DNA reads TGTGCCAGCAGTGAATCTTGGGATCGTGGCTACACCTTC.